Below are 17 T cell receptor beta chains sequenced from a single sample in a study of blood T cell repertoires in COVID-19. Assay used: immunoSEQ multiplex PCR; TCRdb lists only in-frame clones, some missing. The sample records 260,000 or so clones, about 85% being singletons. The sample was PBMCs or T cells enriched from blood (not recorded which). These receptors all stem from a woman in her 50s who had recovered from COVID-19.

CDR3 protein: CASSPDRVGNTIYF. In nucleotides, the CDR3 is TGTGCCAGCTCACCAGACAGGGTTGGAAACACCATATATTTT. The chain uses TRBV18 and TRBJ1-3; 7 nucleotides align to TRBD1. Looked up from germline, CDR1 is KGHSH and CDR2 is LQKENI. The CDR3 contains 14 residues. Trimming took 2 bases from V and 3 from J; bases not matched to a gene: 1. The entire variable domain, with the rest obtained from reference TRBV18 and TRBJ1-3, is as follows: NAGVMQNPRHLVRRRGQEARLRCSPMKGHSHVYWYRQLPEEGLKFMVYLQKENIIDESGMPKERFSAEFPKEGPSILRIQQVVRGDSAAYFCASSPDRVGNTIYFGEGSWLTVV.

This chain's CDR3 is CASSLLAGIYNEQFF. Written as DNA, the CDR3 is TGTGCCAGCAGTTTATTAGCGGGGATATACAATGAGCAGTTCTTC. V usage is TRBV27 and J usage is TRBJ2-1; 8 bases align to TRBD2. V dropped 1 base and J dropped 4; count of bases not matched to a gene: 3. The CDR3 has 15 residues. Germline loops: CDR1 MNHEY, CDR2 SMNVEV (reference sequence).

The chain combines TRBV7-3 with TRBJ2-2; D is perhaps TRBD1 (6 bases). The CDR3 is 14 amino acids. V was shortened by 5 bases and J by 3 bases, with 10 bases between the two germline ends. CDR1 is SGHTA, CDR2 FQGTGA, per germline. Written as DNA, the CDR3 is TGTGCCAGCAGCCCCGGACAGTACACCGGGGAGCTGTTTTTT. Amino acids: CASSPGQYTGELFF.

This sequence joins TRBV7-3 and TRBJ1-5; the D gene is possibly TRBD1 (6 bases). The V end lost 5 bases, the J end lost 6 bases, and 14 bases lay between the germline ends. CDR1 is SGHTA and CDR2 is FQGTGA in the germline V gene. The CDR3 has 14 amino acids. CDR3 region: CASSRGQRGQPQHF. CDR3 sequence (DNA): TGTGCCAGCAGCCGCGGACAGAGGGGTCAGCCCCAGCATTTT.

The chain recombines TRBV14 with TRBJ2-2; D remains unclear. There are 15 residues in the CDR3. The germline V and J ends were trimmed by 1 base and 2 bases, with 8 bases remaining between them. Germline V CDR1 and CDR2: SGHDN, FVKESK. This CDR3 is CASSQVFSNTGELFF. In nucleotides, the CDR3 is TGTGCCAGCAGCCAAGTATTCAGTAACACCGGGGAGCTGTTTTTT. The whole variable domain, remainder taken from reference TRBV14 and TRBJ2-2, is EAGVTQFPSHSVIEKGQTVTLRCDPISGHDNLYWYRRVMGKEIKFLLHFVKESKQDESGMPNNRFLAERTGGTYSTLKVQPAELEDSGVYFCASSQVFSNTGELFFGEGSRLTVL.

This clone was seen once. This chain connects TRBV10-3 to TRBJ2-7, with 8 bases identical to TRBD2. V was pared by 11 bases and J by 1 base, with 4 bases of the junction left unmatched. The CDR3 is made up of 12 amino acids. Germline CDR1 is ENHRY and CDR2 is SYGVKD. CDR3 amino acids: CASGGGSYEQYF. The CDR3 nucleotides are TGTGCCTCCGGGGGGGGGTCCTACGAGCAGTACTTC.

This chain connects TRBV28 to TRBJ1-5, with 10 nucleotides matching TRBD1. J was trimmed by 1 base and V by 5 bases; bases with no gene match: 5. This CDR3 region has 16 residues. Germline V CDR1 and CDR2: MDHEN, SYDVKM. The CDR3 protein is CASSPGGQGSNQPQHF. Written as DNA, the CDR3 is TGTGCCAGCAGTCCGGGGGGACAGGGGAGCAATCAGCCCCAGCATTTT.

The rearrangement uses TRBV24-1 and TRBJ2-5; possibly TRBD1 for D (6 bases). The V and J ends lost 2 bases and 1 base respectively, with 13 bases between them. The CDR3 has 16 residues. Germline CDR1 and CDR2: KGHDR and SFDVKD. The CDR3 loop is CATSDSQGGGQETQYF. As DNA, the CDR3 is TGTGCCACCAGTGATTCACAGGGTGGGGGCCAAGAGACCCAGTACTTC.

This chain uses TRBV30 with TRBJ1-2; D not resolved. Germline CDR1 reads GTSNPN; CDR2 reads SVGIG (reference sequence). This CDR3 has 15 amino acids. V was clipped by 2 bases and J by 8 bases, with 21 bases between them. CDR3 sequence: CAWSPGGHKGSGYTF. In nucleotides, the CDR3 is TGTGCCTGGAGTCCCGGAGGGCACAAAGGGAGCGGCTACACCTTC.

This rearrangement joins TRBV27 to TRBJ2-3; 9 nucleotides line up with TRBD1. CDR3 size: 14 residues. Germline V gene sequence: CDR1 MNHEY, CDR2 SMNVEV (reference sequence). Unmatched junction bases numbered 3, after V lost 4 bases and J lost 4 bases. The DNA for the CDR3 is TGTGCCAGCAGTTCGACAGGGGGGCCAGATACGCAGTATTTT. It translates to CASSSTGGPDTQYF.

The rearrangement uses TRBV4-1 and TRBJ2-3, with TRBD2 identical over 12 bases. Trimming removed 4 bases from V and 4 bases from J; junction bases left unmatched: 9. Germline V gene lookup returns CDR1 MGHRA and CDR2 YSYEKL. The CDR3 is 17 residues long. Written as DNA, the CDR3 is TGCGCCAGCAGCCGCACCCCGACTAGCGGGAGCCCAGATACGCAGTATTTT. Residues: CASSRTPTSGSPDTQYF.

This chain connects TRBV3-1 (or the pseudogene TRBV3-2) to TRBJ1-2; the D is unclear. Germline V gives CDR1 LGHDT, CDR2 YNNKEL (reference sequence). CDR3 length: 13 amino acids. Trimming took off 0 bases at V and 8 bases at J, with 10 bases between the two ends. CDR3 region: CASSQDPGGGYTF. CDR3 sequence (DNA): TGTGCCAGCAGCCAAGATCCGGGAGGCGGCTACACCTTC.

The chain couples TRBV19 to TRBJ1-1; 9 bases agree with TRBD1. J was trimmed by 6 bases and V by 2 bases; bases with no gene match: 10. Per germline, CDR1 LNHDA and CDR2 SQIVND (reference sequence). This CDR3 contains 16 residues. CDR3 nucleotide sequence: TGTGCCAGTAGTATATCAGGGACAGGGCGTTTCTCTGAAGCTTTCTTT. Its translation: CASSISGTGRFSEAFF. Variable domain in full (rest from reference TRBV19 and TRBJ1-1): DGGITQSPKYLFRKEGQNVTLSCEQNLNHDAMYWYRQDPGQGLRLIYYSQIVNDFQKGDIAEGYSVSREKKESFPLTVTSAQKNPTAFYLCASSISGTGRFSEAFFGQGTRLTVV.

CDR3 sequence (DNA): TGTGCCAGCAGCTCGACAGGGGCCTACGAGCAGTACTTC. Its protein is CASSSTGAYEQYF. The chain uses TRBV7-2 and TRBJ2-7, with 8 bases matching TRBD1. The CDR3 sequence is 13 residues long. J gave up 2 bases and V 4 bases, and 1 base lay outside the gene matches. CDR1 is SGHTA and CDR2 is FQGNSA in the germline V gene.

The rearrangement joins TRBV5-8 to TRBJ1-6, with 7 positions matching TRBD1. The CDR3 consists of 16 residues. Germline V gene sequence: CDR1 SGHTS, CDR2 YDEGEE. With 3 bases clipped from V and 4 bases from J, the junction kept 7 bases outside the gene matches. CDR3 DNA: TGTGCCAGCAGCTGGACCGGGACAGCTTATAATTCACCCCTCCACTTT. Translating it yields CASSWTGTAYNSPLHF.

J is TRBJ2-5 and V is TRBV10-1; TRBD2 matches at 10 bases. V gave up 3 bases and J gave up 4 bases; unmatched junction bases: 11. The CDR3 loop spans 17 amino acids. Germline CDR1 reads WNHNN; CDR2 reads SYGVQD (reference sequence). CDR3 nucleotide sequence: TGCGCCAGCAGTGAATCAAGCGGGGGGGCCGGTGGAGAGACCCAGTACTTC. Its translation is CASSESSGGAGGETQYF.

The chain couples TRBV5-4 to TRBJ2-2; D gene unclear. The CDR3 is 14 residues long. CDR1 and CDR2 from the germline V gene are SGHNT and YYREEE (reference sequence). Trimming removed 2 bases at V and 1 base at J, with 6 bases between. CDR3 in amino acids: CASSFTVNTGELFF. The DNA of the CDR3 is TGTGCCAGCAGCTTTACGGTGAACACCGGGGAGCTGTTTTTT.